Listed here are 23 T cell receptor beta chains from one sample, sequenced in a study of T cell changes during pregnancy in multiple sclerosis. The protocol was immunoSEQ multiplex PCR, while the TCRdb copy is restricted to in-frame clones and leaves out a portion. The sample carries fewer than 25,000 clones, around 90% recorded once. The specimen comprised CD8+ T cells from peripheral blood mononuclear cells, sampled in the third trimester of pregnancy. These receptors were obtained from a female donor in good health, enrolled as a control in a pregnancy study.

V gene TRBV5-4 combines with J gene TRBJ2-5; D unclear. The tail of the sequence fits TRBJ2-7 better, so the J call may be wrong. The CDR3 has 14 amino acids. CDR1 and CDR2 from the germline V gene are SGHNT and YYREEE (reference sequence). CDR3 coding DNA: TGTGCCAGCAGCTTGGGGTTACTTTCCTACGAGCAGTACTTC. Its translation: CASSLGLLSYEQYF.

This clone was observed a single time. The chain links TRBV27 to TRBJ1-1; no clear D. The germline V and J ends were trimmed by 6 bases and 4 bases, with 12 bases remaining between them. The CDR3 sequence is 13 residues long. Per the germline V gene, CDR1 is MNHEY and CDR2 is SMNVEV (reference sequence). Here the CDR3 DNA reads TGTGCCAGCAGGTCCCTCGGGGTCACTGAAGCTTTCTTT. Translation: CASRSLGVTEAFF.

The rearrangement links TRBV7-9 to TRBJ1-2; D is ambiguous. Germline loops: CDR1 SEHNR, CDR2 FQNEAQ (reference sequence). The CDR3 is 15 residues long. V was cut by 2 bases and J by 1 base, with 11 bases left in between. CDR3 region: CASSLLERHNYGYTF. CDR3 nucleotides: TGTGCCAGCAGCTTATTGGAGCGCCATAACTATGGCTACACCTTC.

The gene calls are TRBV27 and TRBJ2-1; 9 bases agree with TRBD1. J gave up 7 bases and V 5 bases, and 9 bases lay outside the gene matches. Per germline, CDR1 MNHEY and CDR2 SMNVEV (reference sequence). The CDR3 is 15 amino acids. CDR3 region: CASSQRTGVRNEQFF. In DNA, the CDR3 is TGTGCCAGCAGTCAACGGACAGGGGTCCGTAATGAGCAGTTCTTC.

The chain carries TRBV19 and TRBJ1-1; 9 bases are shared with TRBD1. In germline, CDR1 is LNHDA, CDR2 SQIVND (reference sequence). This CDR3 has 15 residues. The V and J ends lost 3 bases and 7 bases, in that order; junction bases with no gene match: 9. DNA of the CDR3: TGTGCCAGTAGTATTCCCACAGGGGGCGAGGGTGAAGCTTTCTTT. As protein: CASSIPTGGEGEAFF.

The chain recombines TRBV5-1 with TRBJ1-2; TRBD1 aligns across 9 bases. V shed 4 bases, J shed 6 bases, and the junction held 4 bases outside the gene matches. Germline CDR1 reads SGHRS; CDR2 reads YFSETQ. CDR3 length equals 13 residues. CDR3: CASSLWTGDGYTF. CDR3 DNA sequence: TGCGCCAGCAGCCTGTGGACAGGGGATGGCTACACCTTC.

CDR3 nucleotides: TGTGCCAGCAGCCAAGAGGAGTTTTCTAACTATGGCTACACCTTC. Translated, it gives CASSQEEFSNYGYTF. The gene calls are TRBV4-2 and TRBJ1-2; D is undetermined. The CDR3 totals 15 residues. V lost 0 bases, J lost 0 bases, and 8 bases lay in between. The V gene's germline CDR1 is LGHNA and CDR2 YNFKEQ.

V is TRBV13 and J is TRBJ2-3; D is undetermined. The germline V gene has CDR1 PRHDT and CDR2 FYEKMQ (reference sequence). V lost 6 bases and J 4 bases, leaving 11 bases between the germline ends. This CDR3 spans 13 amino acids. Here the CDR3 reads CASRLPDSDTQYF. The CDR3 bases are TGTGCCAGCAGGCTCCCAGACTCAGATACGCAGTATTTT.

This clone is a singleton in its sample. The chain couples TRBV5-1 to TRBJ2-2; TRBD2 is a possible D gene (6 bases). The germline V and J ends were trimmed by 0 bases and 1 base, with 7 bases remaining between them. Germline V CDR1 and CDR2: SGHRS, YFSETQ. This CDR3 is built from 15 residues. The CDR3, as DNA: TGCGCCAGCAGCTTGGCCGGGAGGAACACCGGGGAGCTGTTTTTT. Its protein is CASSLAGRNTGELFF.

This chain uses TRBV6-5 with TRBJ2-7, with D perhaps matching TRBD2 (7 bases). This CDR3 spans 14 amino acids. Trimming removed 2 bases at V and 2 bases at J, with 10 bases between. Germline V CDR1 and CDR2: MNHEY, SVGAGI. The CDR3 protein is CASSYGGAAYEQYF. CDR3 coding DNA: TGTGCCAGCAGTTACGGGGGGGCCGCCTACGAGCAGTACTTC.

The chain links TRBV13 to TRBJ1-1; D gene unclear. The CDR3 extends over 15 amino acids. Trimming cost V 5 bases and J 3 bases, with 16 bases left between them. From germline, CDR1 is PRHDT and CDR2 FYEKMQ (reference sequence). DNA for the CDR3: TGTGCCAGCAGCCCCCGGACGGCGAGGGACACTGAAGCTTTCTTT. Encoded protein: CASSPRTARDTEAFF.

The chain links TRBV11-3 to TRBJ2-7; 7 bases line up with TRBD1. Germline V CDR1 and CDR2: SGHNT, YENEEA. The CDR3 consists of 12 residues. V lost 3 bases and J lost 6; bases outside the gene matches: 2. The CDR3 loop reads CASSLGQSEQYF. As DNA, the CDR3 is TGTGCCAGCAGCTTGGGACAGAGCGAGCAGTACTTC.

The chain combines TRBV19 with TRBJ2-6; D unresolved. The CDR3 spans 16 residues. Germline CDR1 is LNHDA and CDR2 is SQIVND (reference sequence). V shed 5 bases and J shed 1 base, with 12 bases lying between them. CDR3 bases: TGTGCCAGTAGTGCCGGGTCCCGGTCTGGGGCCAACGTCCTGACTTTC. Translated, it gives CASSAGSRSGANVLTF. The full variable domain, in which reference TRBV19 and TRBJ2-6 provide the parts outside the CDR3, is DGGITQSPKYLFRKEGQNVTLSCEQNLNHDAMYWYRQDPGQGLRLIYYSQIVNDFQKGDIAEGYSVSREKKESFPLTVTSAQKNPTAFYLCASSAGSRSGANVLTFGAGSRLTVL.

This clone turned up a few times. The chain carries TRBV9 and TRBJ2-1, with TRBD1 as a possible D gene (6 bases). With 4 bases removed from V and 6 bases from J, the gap between germline ends came to 17 bases. Germline V gene data show CDR1 as SGDLS and CDR2 as YYNGEE. The CDR3 covers 15 residues. CDR3 sequence (DNA): TGTGCCAGCAGCCCAGGGGCTGCAATGGCCAATGAGCAGTTCTTC. Amino acids: CASSPGAAMANEQFF.

The chain couples TRBV7-6 to TRBJ2-7; no clear D gene. Deletions cut 5 bases from V and 0 bases from J, with 11 bases between. CDR1 and CDR2 from the germline V gene are SGHVS and FNYEAQ. The CDR3 covers 14 residues. This chain's CDR3 is CASSPFGTSYEQYF. CDR3 coding DNA: TGTGCCAGCAGCCCTTTCGGTACCTCCTACGAGCAGTACTTC.

The CDR3: CSVTYSGRLSGIDTDTQYF. As DNA, the CDR3 is TGCAGCGTCACCTATAGCGGGCGGCTTTCGGGAATAGACACAGATACGCAGTATTTT. J is TRBJ2-3 and V is TRBV29-1; 7 bases map to TRBD2. The CDR3 sequence is 19 residues long. V lost 6 bases to trimming and J lost 2 bases; unmatched junction nucleotides: 23. The germline V gene encodes CDR1 SQVTM and CDR2 ANQGSEA.

This sequence joins TRBV27 and TRBJ2-1, with 12 bases that match TRBD2. Germline V gene data show CDR1 as MNHEY and CDR2 as SMNVEV (reference sequence). Trimming removed 4 bases from V and 6 bases from J; junction bases left unmatched: 7. The CDR3 length is 16 residues. CDR3 nucleotide sequence: TGTGCCAGCAGTTCACTGACTAGCGGGAGTTTCAATGAGCAGTTCTTC. Its translation is CASSSLTSGSFNEQFF.

The chain joins TRBV2 to TRBJ2-1; 12 bases line up with TRBD2. Losses at the gene ends were 6 bases for V and 7 bases for J; bases not matched to a gene: 4. CDR1 SNHLY and CDR2 FYNNEI come from the germline V gene. The CDR3 contains 14 residues. CDR3 protein: CASRLAGGWNEQFF. The CDR3 region has the DNA TGTGCCAGCAGGCTAGCGGGAGGGTGGAATGAGCAGTTCTTC.

The chain uses TRBV27 and TRBJ1-2; possibly TRBD1 for D (5 bases). The V and J ends lost 6 bases and 3 bases respectively, with 11 bases between them. The germline gives CDR1 MNHEY, CDR2 SMNVEV (reference sequence). The CDR3 extends over 13 amino acids. The DNA for the CDR3 is TGTGCCAGCAGCGCAACAGGCTACTATGGCTACACCTTC. It yields the protein CASSATGYYGYTF.

The chain uses TRBV7-8 and TRBJ2-5, with 8 bases lining up with TRBD2. This CDR3 is built from 16 residues. Germline assignment: CDR1 SGHVS and CDR2 FQNEAQ. J gave up 5 bases and V 3 bases, and 11 bases lay outside the gene matches. The CDR3 reads CASSFYERGRLETQYF. The CDR3 DNA sequence: TGTGCCAGCAGCTTCTATGAGCGGGGGAGGTTGGAGACCCAGTACTTC.

The chain couples TRBV12-5 to TRBJ2-5; TRBD2 matches 8 bases. CDR1 is LGHNT and CDR2 is FRNRAP in the germline V gene. V lost 3 bases, J lost 5 bases, and 11 bases stayed unmatched. The CDR3 runs 16 residues. The CDR3 reads CASGLRSGGRGETQYF. The CDR3 nucleotides read TGTGCTAGTGGTTTAAGGAGCGGGGGCCGAGGGGAGACCCAGTACTTC.

The gene calls are TRBV4-1 and TRBJ2-7; 11 positions match TRBD2. This CDR3 comprises 15 residues. The germline V gene has CDR1 MGHRA and CDR2 YSYEKL. The junction had 2 bases not matched to a gene; V was cut back by 3 bases and J by 1 base. CDR3 region: CASSQGLAASYEQYF. In DNA form, the CDR3 reads TGCGCCAGCAGCCAGGGACTAGCGGCTTCCTACGAGCAGTACTTC.

By its share, this clone is medium-sized. The chain carries TRBV6-1 and TRBJ1-6; D is uncertain. Germline-derived CDR1 and CDR2 are MNHNS and SASEGT. The CDR3 has 14 residues. Trimming removed 2 bases from V and 10 bases from J, with 12 bases in between. CDR3 coding DNA: TGTGCCAGCAGTGAATCAGGTGAAGGCTCACCCCTCCACTTT. Translated, it gives CASSESGEGSPLHF.